A single sample gave rise to the 19 T cell receptor beta chains below, sequenced in a study of T cells in Graves' hyperthyroidism and ophthalmopathy. It was RNA transcripts that yielded the amplified TCR beta CDR3 regions. RT-PCR in the first round (using the HTBI primer set) targeted the TCR CDR3. A single record per CDR3 protein comes from TCRdb applying MiXCR to the multiplex PCR reads. The sample includes around 35,000 distinct CDR3 sequences, around 50% of them seen just once. What was sequenced was blood. These receptors originate from a man aged 40-49 years with Graves' ophthalmopathy.

This chain connects TRBV9 to TRBJ1-1, with D tentatively TRBD1 (5 bases). Trimming pared 4 bases from V and 4 bases from J, leaving 8 bases between. CDR1 is SGDLS and CDR2 is YYNGEE in the germline V gene. The CDR3 is made up of 12 amino acids. The CDR3 nucleotides read TGTGCCAGCAGCTCCCAGGGCACTGAAGCTTTCTTT. Translation gives CASSSQGTEAFF. Combining the CDR3 with reference TRBV9 and TRBJ1-1 gives the whole variable domain DSGVTQTPKHLITATGQRVTLRCSPRSGDLSVYWYQQSLDQGLQFLIQYYNGEERAKGNILERFSAQQFPDLHSELNLSSLELGDSALYFCASSSQGTEAFFGQGTRLTVV.

A few counts support this clonotype. The rearrangement uses TRBV30 and TRBJ1-1, with 8 bases aligning to TRBD1. In germline, CDR1 is GTSNPN, CDR2 SVGIG (reference sequence). The CDR3 is 16 residues long. J gave up 0 bases and V 1 base, and 7 bases lay outside the gene matches. DNA for the CDR3: TGTGCCTGGAGTGCCCTGAGGGGACAGGTGAACACTGAAGCTTTCTTT. Amino acids: CAWSALRGQVNTEAFF.

Details on this clonotype: The CDR3 end shows no conserved phenylalanine or tryptophan, and so a read error is likely. It is unclear where the CDR3 begins or ends on the DNA, so no DNA is shown, and the CDR3 is as TCRdb lists it. The V and J genes are TRBV20-1 and TRBJ1-2; the DNA was not used to check the table's D call, TRBD1. CDR1 is DFQATT and CDR2 is SNEGSKA in the germline V gene (reference sequence). Both ends counted, the CDR3 spans 12 residues. This CDR3 is CSALGGNYGYTC.

J is TRBJ1-4 and V is TRBV9, with a tentative D call TRBD1 (6 bases). V shed 2 bases and J shed 1 base, with 21 bases lying between them. Germline assignment: CDR1 SGDLS and CDR2 YYNGEE. The CDR3 is made up of 19 amino acids. CDR3 coding DNA: TGTGCCAGCAGCGTTGGCGGGAGTAGGGGGGGGGGAACTAATGAAAAACTGTTTTTT. It yields the protein CASSVGGSRGGGTNEKLFF.

The J gene is TRBJ1-5, the V gene TRBV2, with D perhaps matching TRBD1 (6 bases). The CDR3 covers 14 residues. V lost 1 base and J lost 6, with 10 bases in between. CDR1 is SNHLY and CDR2 is FYNNEI in the germline V gene. For the CDR3, the DNA is TGTGCCAGCAGTGAAGGCAGGGGCGGTCAGCCCCAGCATTTT. Translating gives CASSEGRGGQPQHF.

On this clonotype: One end of the junction varies from germline; a read error may be responsible. The chain joins TRBV5-6 to TRBJ1-4; D gene unclear. The CDR3 is 14 residues long. Germline V CDR1 and CDR2: SGHDT, YYEEEE. In nucleotides, the CDR3 is TGTGCTAGCAGCAGAAGGGTGGCCGATGAAAAACCGTTTTTT. Its translation: CASSRRVADEKPFF.

The chain employs TRBV24-1 and TRBJ2-7; D possibly corresponds to TRBD2 (5 bases). V was cut by 12 bases and J by 3 bases, with 14 bases left in between. Germline CDR1 reads KGHDR; CDR2 reads SFDVKD. The CDR3 loop spans 12 amino acids. The chain's CDR3 is CAPPDGGYEQYF. The DNA for the CDR3 is TGTGCCCCGCCGGACGGAGGCTACGAGCAGTACTTC.

This clonotype was recorded many times. The rearrangement joins TRBV20-1 to TRBJ2-1, with TRBD1 identical over 8 bases. This CDR3 region has 14 residues. The trim removed 6 bases at V and 1 base at J, leaving 5 bases unmatched. Germline V gene sequence: CDR1 DFQATT, CDR2 SNEGSKA (reference sequence). The CDR3 region has the DNA TGCAGTGCCAAGGACAGGGAATCCTACAATGAGCAGTTCTTC. Protein: CSAKDRESYNEQFF.

The chain couples TRBV10-1 to TRBJ2-7; D is uncertain. This CDR3 contains 12 residues. Trimming pared 6 bases from V and 0 bases from J, leaving 6 bases between. The germline V gene has CDR1 WNHNN and CDR2 SYGVQD (reference sequence). CDR3 DNA: TGCGCCAGCAGCCAGAACTCCTACGAGCAGTACTTC. It specifies CASSQNSYEQYF.

The chain uses TRBV20-1 and TRBJ2-7; 11 positions agree with TRBD1. Trimming at V came to 5 bases and at J to 2 bases, leaving 8 bases not matched to a gene. This CDR3 spans 15 amino acids. CDR1 and CDR2 from the germline V gene are DFQATT and SNEGSKA (reference sequence). CDR3 region: CSALPGQGETYEQYF. As DNA, the CDR3 is TGCAGTGCTCTTCCGGGACAGGGGGAAACCTACGAGCAGTACTTC.

The chain employs TRBV9 and TRBJ2-5; D possibly corresponds to TRBD2 (5 bases). CDR3 length: 17 residues. V lost 0 bases to trimming and J lost 1 base, with 16 bases between them. Germline V lookup: CDR1 SGDLS, CDR2 YYNGEE. Here the CDR3 DNA reads TGTGCCAGCAGCGTAGAATTCGGGGAAGATCCCCAAGAGACCCAGTACTTC. As protein: CASSVEFGEDPQETQYF.

This clonotype was detected many times. The CDR3 reads CASSLQGARGPQHF. The CDR3 nucleotides read TGTGCCAGCAGTTTACAGGGCGCCCGAGGGCCCCAGCATTTT. The gene calls are TRBV28 and TRBJ1-5; TRBD1 is a possible D gene (5 bases). Trimming shortened V by 2 bases and J by 9 bases, and 14 bases separated the two germline ends. CDR3 length: 14 amino acids. Germline V gene sequence: CDR1 MDHEN, CDR2 SYDVKM.

The chain is built from TRBV2 and TRBJ2-7, with 8 bases lining up with TRBD1. Germline V gene data show CDR1 as SNHLY and CDR2 as FYNNEI. V shed 1 base and J 10 bases; nucleotides not matched to a gene: 15. This CDR3 is 16 amino acids long. CDR3 region: CASSEDRGIRNQPQYF. The CDR3 DNA follows: TGTGCCAGCAGTGAAGACAGGGGGATCCGCAATCAGCCCCAGTACTTC.

Written as DNA, the CDR3 is TGTGCCAGCAGCCAGACCCCGTGGGGGTACTTCGGGGAGCAGTACTTC. Translated: CASSQTPWGYFGEQYF. The chain uses TRBV5-5 and TRBJ2-7; the D gene could be TRBD1 or TRBD2 (5 bases each). Germline V gene sequence: CDR1 SGHKS, CDR2 YYEKEE (reference sequence). Trimming took off 4 bases at V and 7 bases at J, with 24 bases between the two ends. This CDR3 spans 16 amino acids.

By its share, this clonotype is medium-sized. The J gene is TRBJ2-7, the V gene TRBV7-3, with a possible D match to TRBD1 (6 bases). Germline V lookup: CDR1 SGHTA, CDR2 FQGTGA. CDR3 size: 14 residues. V was pared by 5 bases and J by 5 bases, with 16 bases between. CDR3 in amino acids: CASSLQGGDDEQYF. The CDR3 coding sequence is TGTGCCAGCAGCCTACAGGGTGGTGACGACGAGCAGTACTTC.

There are many counts of this clonotype. V is TRBV20-1 and J is TRBJ2-5; D not certain. CDR1 and CDR2 from the germline V gene are DFQATT and SNEGSKA (reference sequence). Trimming pared 5 bases from V and 4 bases from J, leaving 17 bases between. The CDR3 contains 14 residues. The CDR3 loop reads CSAFSHISRETQYF. The CDR3 DNA reads TGCAGTGCTTTTTCCCACATATCCCGAGAGACCCAGTACTTC.

This clonotype has at least ten counts. In DNA, the CDR3 is TGTGCCAGCAGCTTAGGGGTGGGAAGTACAGATACGCAGTATTTT. It yields the protein CASSLGVGSTDTQYF. The chain couples TRBV7-2 to TRBJ2-3; D is uncertain. CDR1 and CDR2 (germline): SGHTA, FQGNSA. Trimming left V 1 base short and J 3 bases short, with 11 bases between. The length of the CDR3 is 15 residues.

V usage is TRBV5-8 and J usage is TRBJ2-7; 10 bases fit TRBD2. From germline, CDR1 is SGHTS and CDR2 YDEGEE. Trimming took 2 bases from V and 3 from J; bases not matched to a gene: 5. The CDR3 consists of 15 residues. This CDR3 reads CASSFGASGGYEQYF. Here the CDR3 DNA reads TGTGCCAGCAGCTTTGGGGCTAGCGGGGGCTACGAGCAGTACTTC.

The chain uses TRBV25-1 and TRBJ1-2; 9 nucleotides line up with TRBD1. V lost 3 bases to trimming and J lost 7 bases; unmatched junction nucleotides: 6. The germline V gene encodes CDR1 MGHDK and CDR2 SYGVNS. CDR3 size: 14 residues. The CDR3 nucleotides are TGTGCCAGCAGTGATGGGACAGGGCTAGGTGGCTACACCTTC. Residues: CASSDGTGLGGYTF.